This T cell receptor (beta chain) was identified in a study of cytomegalovirus exposure and HLA in healthy donors. As for the study in general: The roughly 700 first-cohort repertoires and the roughly 120 validation repertoires shared the same platform, a later analysis reported.

Separate from the 666-subject first cohort, the roughly 120-subject validation cohort was the one that the donors belonged to. Repertoires were generated with immunoSEQ multiplex PCR, while TCRdb's copy carries only in-frame clones and drops some. The sample holds tens of thousands of clones; 95% to 98% are singletons and the top ten take about 1.5%. This CDR3 is built from 12 residues. V shed 6 bases and J shed 4 bases, with 9 bases lying between them. CDR1 MNHEY and CDR2 SVGAGI come from the germline V gene. The sequenced material came from PBMCs. J is TRBJ1-1 and V is TRBV6-5; D call uncertain. The receptor was isolated from a woman aged 18-29 years in good health and CMV-seropositive. The CDR3 here is CASSRSGTEAFF. The CDR3 bases are TGTGCCAGCAGCCGAAGCGGCACTGAAGCTTTCTTT.